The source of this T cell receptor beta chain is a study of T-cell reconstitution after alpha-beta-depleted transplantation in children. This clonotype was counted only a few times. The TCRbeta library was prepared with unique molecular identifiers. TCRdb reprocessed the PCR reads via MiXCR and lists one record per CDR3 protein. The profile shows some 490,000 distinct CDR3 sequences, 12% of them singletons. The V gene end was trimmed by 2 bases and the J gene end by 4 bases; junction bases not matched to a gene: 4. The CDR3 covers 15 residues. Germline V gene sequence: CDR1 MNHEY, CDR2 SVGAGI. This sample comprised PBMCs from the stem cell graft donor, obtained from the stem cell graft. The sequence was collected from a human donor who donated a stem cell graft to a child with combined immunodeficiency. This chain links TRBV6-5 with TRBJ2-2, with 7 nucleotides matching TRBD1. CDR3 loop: CASSYGDSLTGELFF. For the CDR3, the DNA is TGTGCCAGCAGTTACGGGGACAGCCTCACCGGGGAGCTGTTTTTT.